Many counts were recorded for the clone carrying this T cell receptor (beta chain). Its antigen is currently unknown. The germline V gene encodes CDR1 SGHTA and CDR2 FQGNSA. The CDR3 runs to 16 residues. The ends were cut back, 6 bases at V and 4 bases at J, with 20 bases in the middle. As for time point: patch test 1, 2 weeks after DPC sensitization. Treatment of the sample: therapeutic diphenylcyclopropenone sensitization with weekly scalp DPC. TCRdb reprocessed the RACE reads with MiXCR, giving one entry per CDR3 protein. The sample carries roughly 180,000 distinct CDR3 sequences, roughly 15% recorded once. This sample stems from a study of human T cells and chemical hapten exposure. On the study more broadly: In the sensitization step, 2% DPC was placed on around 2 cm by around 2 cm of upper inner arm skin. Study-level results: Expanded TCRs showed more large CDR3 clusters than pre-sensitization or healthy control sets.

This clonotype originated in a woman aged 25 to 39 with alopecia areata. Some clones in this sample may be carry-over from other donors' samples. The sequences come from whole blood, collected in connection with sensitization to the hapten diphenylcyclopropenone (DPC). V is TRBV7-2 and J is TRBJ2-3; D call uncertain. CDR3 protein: CASSIDRQHRSDTQYF. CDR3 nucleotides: TGTGCCAGCAGTATCGACCGTCAACATCGGTCAGATACGCAGTATTTT.